This T cell receptor beta chain comes out of a study of T cell responses to AZD1222 COVID-19 vaccine (dated by TCRdb to the early 2020s). With respect to the entire study: AZD1222 recipients whose second dose came at about 4 weeks and those whose second dose came at about 12 weeks were combined into one group, since spike-specific TCR depth and breadth did not differ between the two schedules. TCR sequencing covered approximately 230 trial participants: approximately 200 given two doses of AZD1222 and about 26 given two doses of MenACWY control vaccine. Enrollment into the trials was organized by age into subgroups of 18-55, 56-69 and 70-plus years, and those subgroups contained about 160, 30 and 59 TCR-sequenced participants, respectively.

The CDR3 regions of human TCRbeta chains were analyzed by immunosequencing. The study's own analysis went as follows. TCRs in the repertoires were compared against a reference library of SARS-CoV-2-specific TCRs that had been generated with the MIRA antigen-specificity platform. Breadth was defined as the fraction of unique TCRs that were SARS-CoV-2-associated, and depth was defined as the fraction of total T cells that were SARS-CoV-2-associated. Using the MIRA data, every spike-specific TCR was mapped to the spike region that the TCR reacted to and assigned to either a CD4 or a CD8 class. Log10-transformed breadth and depth values were compared by one-way ANOVA with Sidak's multiple comparisons tests. TCRdb took over this immuneACCESS table, retaining in-frame rearrangements with V and J assigned. Such tables are incomplete; in checked studies, under half of the missing clones stem from an unresolved V gene, and the remainder is unexplained. Clonal size and the V and J genes are those of that table, whereas D and trimming came from the DNA. The sample table holds 150,000 to 200,000 clones, of which roughly 93% were seen once. About 3.9% of the sample lies in the top ten.

The sample's time point label, in plain terms: baseline before first vaccination. Samples from vaccinated people were obtained from the UK trials COV001 and COV002, which included a single-blind randomized controlled phase 2/3 trial of AZD1222 (ChAdOx1 nCoV-19) in healthy adults. For TCRbeta chain sequencing, PBMC samples were collected from trial participants at day 0 and at day 28 after the second dose. Results the study describes overall, beyond this receptor: Reportedly, close to half of the unique spike-specific TCRs recognized epitopes lying outside the regions that are mutated in the B.1.351 and B.1.1.7 variants. Because no day 14 peak-response samples were available, repertoires were characterized only after the peak T cell response. Most participants were white British and females outnumbered males, and the authors suggested that clonal diversity may have been underestimated. The 56-69-year group was small, and its depth increase did not reach significance, likely because of low power. The whole spike protein was spanned by vaccine-associated CD4 TCRs, and dominant responses were seen in regions 160-218 and 743-854. A significant rise in spike-specific TCR breadth and depth was observed after two AZD1222 doses relative to day 0 and relative to MenACWY recipients. Conclusions about previously exposed vaccinees are limited, since just 6 or 7 AZD1222 recipients were seropositive for SARS-CoV-2 at baseline.

Including cysteine and phenylalanine, the CDR3 has 15 amino acids. Only the CDR3 DNA is retained, 45 bases long and in frame from the first base. Trimming accounts for 4 bases at V and 5 bases at J, while the number of junction bases matched to no gene is 8. Sequences LGHDT (CDR1) and YNNKEL (CDR2) are obtained from the germline V gene (reference sequence). With respect to this clone: Its antigen target is currently unknown. Per-base quality was not reported, and no clone a single base away is much larger than it.

Recombination joined TRBV3-1 (or the pseudogene TRBV3-2) with TRBJ2-7, with 10 junctional bases fitting TRBD2. The TCR originated in an adult in good health. Specimen: peripheral blood, collected on day 0 of AZD1222 vaccination. The CDR3 reads as follows: CASSPLGAGGDEQYF. In nucleotide form, the sequence is TGTGCCAGCAGCCCCCTGGGAGCGGGAGGGGACGAGCAGTACTTC.